This T cell receptor (beta chain) emerged from a study of T-cell memory formation after mild COVID-19. General study findings and limits: Clones from the second wave (peaking day 37) had unconfirmed SARS-CoV-2 specificity. Contracting CD4+ clones were located mainly in CM and EM, and CD8+ clones in EMRA.

Constant-segment primers were used for 5'RACE, and the resulting TCR alpha and TCR beta cDNA libraries carried sample barcodes and UMIs. Using its own MiXCR run on the 5' RACE reads, TCRdb lists one record per CDR3 protein. The sample lists 470,000 or so distinct CDR3 sequences; around 25% were seen once. On this clonotype: Its specificity is unknown.

The V end was cut by 3 bases, the J end by 0 bases, with 15 bases between. The CDR3 extends over 16 amino acids. The chain is built from TRBV12-3 or TRBV12-4 and TRBJ2-7, with D unclear. The source of this sequence is an adult woman who had mild COVID-19 (a few samples of this study predate the infection). Cell type and time point are not known. Sequencing was performed on PBMCs or a T cell subset sorted from them (not recorded which). The CDR3 DNA reads as TGTGCCAGCAGTTTTTCAACAGCGATCTACTCCTACGAGCAGTACTTC. This gives the protein CASSFSTAIYSYEQYF.